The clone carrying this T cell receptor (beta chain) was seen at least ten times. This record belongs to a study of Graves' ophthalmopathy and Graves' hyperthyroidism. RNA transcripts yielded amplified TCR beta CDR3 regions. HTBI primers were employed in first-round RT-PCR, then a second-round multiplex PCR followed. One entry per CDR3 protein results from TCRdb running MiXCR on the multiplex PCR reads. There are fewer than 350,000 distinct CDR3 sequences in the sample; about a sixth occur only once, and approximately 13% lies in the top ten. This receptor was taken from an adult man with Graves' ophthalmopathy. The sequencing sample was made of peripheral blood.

The CDR3 DNA sequence: TGTGCCAGCAGCTTTAATCTGGGTCAGCAAGAGACCCAGTACTTC. Amino acids: CASSFNLGQQETQYF. This chain connects TRBV7-2 to TRBJ2-5; D is unclear. Trimming took 3 bases from V and 2 from J, leaving 13 bases between them. The germline CDR1 and CDR2 sequences are SGHTA and FQGNSA. The CDR3 spans 15 residues.